This TCR beta chain came from a study of T cells in localized non-small cell lung cancer. Findings and caveats of the study: There was an association of higher blood T cell density with longer overall survival. Sequencing involved a lone tumor region, leaving heterogeneity possible. The study detected a median around 57 of the top 100 tumor clones in adjacent lung.

Clones were read by immunoSEQ multiplex PCR, and TCRdb kept only the in-frame ones, dropping some. The sample consists of about 24,000 clones, about 86% of them appearing once. This clone was detected once. The antigen is undetermined. V was trimmed by 0 bases and J by 5 bases, leaving 3 bases between them. Germline lookup yields CDR1 SGHKS and CDR2 YYEKEE (reference sequence). The CDR3 has 12 amino acids. The specimen comprised PBMCs, sampled before any cancer treatment. The chain uses TRBV5-5 and TRBJ2-1, with no clear D. This clonotype was obtained from a man aged 40 to 70 with stage II lung adenocarcinoma. The CDR3 loop reads CASSLADNEQFF. The CDR3 DNA is TGTGCCAGCAGCTTGGCGGACAATGAGCAGTTCTTC.